The 23 T cell receptor beta chains below come from one sample, sequenced in a study of CD8+CD57+ T cells in acquired aplastic anemia. The TCR beta profiling, which covered VDJ combination and CDR3 sequence, was carried out using genomic DNA as the template. TCRdb itself ran the reads through MiXCR, one entry per CDR3 protein. Of 150,000 to 200,000 distinct CDR3 sequences in the sample, approximately 48% were seen once. Patients chosen for sequencing had CD8+CD57+ cells that had expanded, as shown by flow cytometry. Sequencing used sorted CD4+, CD8+, or CD8+CD57+ T cells (not recorded which) from PBMCs. The receptors shown here come from a human donor with aplastic anemia.

This chain joins TRBV9 and TRBJ1-2, with D unresolved. The CDR3 length is 9 residues. The germline CDR1 and CDR2 sequences are SGDLS and YYNGEE. Trimming stripped 0 bases from V and 13 bases from J, with 4 bases between. The CDR3 is CASSVGSTF. CDR3 sequence (DNA): TGTGCCAGCAGCGTAGGCAGCACCTTC.

There are a few counts of this clonotype. The chain recombines TRBV20-1 with TRBJ2-5; TRBD1 is a possible D gene (5 bases). CDR1 and CDR2 from the germline V gene are DFQATT and SNEGSKA (reference sequence). This CDR3 is 12 amino acids long. V was shortened by 5 bases and J by 5 bases, with 12 bases between the two germline ends. The CDR3 region has the DNA TGCAGTGCTCCTTCAGGGCGGGAGACCCAGTACTTC. Its translation is CSAPSGRETQYF.

This clonotype was picked up many times. The rearrangement uses TRBV7-2 and TRBJ2-5; no firm D call. The CDR3 extends over 15 amino acids. V shed 3 bases and J shed 4 bases, with 15 bases lying between them. Germline V gene lookup returns CDR1 SGHTA and CDR2 FQGNSA. The CDR3 DNA follows: TGTGCCAGCAGCTTGTCGCTGGGATCGGGAGAGACCCAGTACTTC. Translated, it gives CASSLSLGSGETQYF.

Only a few counts were recorded for this clonotype. The chain has TRBV7-3 and TRBJ2-2; D is uncertain. This CDR3 region has 13 residues. The V gene's germline CDR1 is SGHTA and CDR2 FQGTGA. V lost 6 bases and J 0 bases, leaving 5 bases between the germline ends. CDR3 sequence (DNA): TGTGCCAGCAGGGATCCGAACACCGGGGAGCTGTTTTTT. This encodes CASRDPNTGELFF.

The chain is built from TRBV7-2 and TRBJ1-2; 7 positions match TRBD1. This CDR3 has 12 residues. Trimming cost V 5 bases and J 8 bases; bases outside gene matches: 5. CDR1 is SGHTA and CDR2 is FQGNSA in the germline V gene. The DNA of the CDR3 is TGTGCCAGCAGCACCTGGACAGGAGGCTACACCTTC. This translates into CASSTWTGGYTF.

This chain uses TRBV5-1 with TRBJ1-1; 8 bases align to TRBD1. This CDR3 spans 14 amino acids. Germline CDR1 and CDR2: SGHRS and YFSETQ. Trimming cost V 4 bases and J 5 bases; bases outside gene matches: 7. The CDR3 sequence is CASSAGQGGTEAFF. The CDR3 bases are TGCGCCAGCAGCGCAGGACAGGGAGGGACTGAAGCTTTCTTT.

The table lists this clonotype with many counts. The chain employs TRBV11-2 and TRBJ2-3, with D possibly TRBD2 on 5 matching bases. V was pared by 3 bases and J by 2 bases, with 12 bases between. Germline CDR1 SGHAT, CDR2 FQNNGV. This CDR3 has 15 residues. This chain's CDR3 is CASSFRADYTDTQYF. The CDR3 DNA sequence: TGTGCCAGCAGCTTTCGAGCGGATTACACAGATACGCAGTATTTT.

The chain employs TRBV2 and TRBJ2-7; TRBD1 matches at 7 bases. CDR3 length equals 13 residues. The germline gives CDR1 SNHLY, CDR2 FYNNEI. J lost 6 bases, V lost 6 bases, and 8 bases had no gene match. The CDR3 bases are TGTGCCAGCAGGGACAGGTACGTGGGCGAGCAGTACTTC. As protein: CASRDRYVGEQYF.

This chain links TRBV7-6 with TRBJ2-5; 15 nucleotides line up with TRBD2. The trim removed 1 base at V and 5 bases at J, leaving 5 bases unmatched. CDR3 length: 17 residues. The germline gives CDR1 SGHVS, CDR2 FNYEAQ. CDR3 coding DNA: TGTGCCAGCAGCTTAGGAGGACTAGCGGGAGGGCGGGAGACCCAGTACTTC. It codes for CASSLGGLAGGRETQYF.

The chain carries TRBV10-2 and TRBJ1-1; TRBD1 agrees at 7 bases. The CDR3 is 17 amino acids. Germline V gene sequence: CDR1 WSHSY, CDR2 SAAADI. Trimming removed 6 bases from V and 1 base from J; junction bases left unmatched: 14. DNA for the CDR3: TGCGCCAGCAGCTTGGCCTACCCTGGACAGGCGAACACTGAAGCTTTCTTT. Translating it yields CASSLAYPGQANTEAFF.

This clonotype was recorded many times. This chain uses TRBV6-5 with TRBJ1-6, with D possibly being TRBD1 (5 bases). The V and J ends lost 0 bases and 9 bases respectively, with 9 bases between them. The CDR3 extends over 14 amino acids. Looked up from germline, CDR1 is MNHEY and CDR2 is SVGAGI. The CDR3 here is CASSYSLRGSPLHF. In DNA form, the CDR3 reads TGTGCCAGCAGTTACTCGTTAAGGGGTTCACCCCTCCACTTT.

Worth noting for this clonotype: As the CDR3 is not closed by the conserved phenylalanine or tryptophan, this likely results from a read error. The chain employs TRBV10-3 and TRBJ1-4; 9 nucleotides match TRBD1. The CDR3 sequence is 15 residues long. Germline trimming cut 10 bases from V and 6 bases from J; bases unmatched to any gene: 12. CDR1 and CDR2 (germline): ENHRY, SYGVKD. The CDR3 spells CASRTGGQGDEKLFY. In nucleotides, the CDR3 is TGTGCCAGCAGGACGGGGGGACAGGGCGATGAAAAACTGTTTTAT.

This clonotype occurred many times. The chain links TRBV7-8 to TRBJ2-2; 11 bases are a match to TRBD2. Germline V gene data show CDR1 as SGHVS and CDR2 as FQNEAQ. This CDR3 has 16 residues. The junction had 4 bases not matched to a gene; V was cut back by 5 bases and J by 2 bases. CDR3 coding DNA: TGTGCCAGCAGCCTCAGACTAGCGGGAAACACCGGGGAGCTGTTTTTT. Protein sequence: CASSLRLAGNTGELFF.

This clonotype was observed many times. V and J are TRBV20-1 and TRBJ2-3, with D tentatively TRBD2 (6 bases). Trimming left V 2 bases short and J 4 bases short, with 13 bases between. Germline V CDR1 and CDR2: DFQATT, SNEGSKA (reference sequence). The CDR3 spans 14 residues. The DNA for the CDR3 is TGCAGTGCTAGAAAGGCTAGCGTCTCAGATACGCAGTATTTT. As protein: CSARKASVSDTQYF.

The V and J genes are TRBV7-3 and TRBJ1-1; D unresolved. The germline gives CDR1 SGHTA, CDR2 FQGTGA. V was pared by 4 bases and J by 5 bases, with 8 bases between. The CDR3 extends over 12 amino acids. CDR3 in DNA: TGTGCCAGCAGCTACGGGAGGACTGAAGCTTTCTTT. Its translation is CASSYGRTEAFF.

The chain has TRBV24-1 and TRBJ1-4; 10 bases agree with TRBD1. V lost 4 bases, J lost 7 bases, and 5 bases stayed unmatched. Germline-derived CDR1 and CDR2 are KGHDR and SFDVKD. This CDR3 is built from 15 residues. Written as DNA, the CDR3 is TGTGCCACCAGTGAGTCCGGGACAGGGGTTGAAAAACTGTTTTTT. It codes for CATSESGTGVEKLFF.

The table lists this clonotype with many counts. This chain joins TRBV5-8 and TRBJ2-5; D ambiguous. V dropped 0 bases and J dropped 4 bases, with 16 bases sitting between them. Germline CDR1 is SGHTS and CDR2 is YDEGEE. The CDR3 is 16 amino acids. The CDR3 nucleotides are TGTGCCAGCAGCTTGGATTTATTACTGCGACGAGAGACCCAGTACTTC. Its protein is CASSLDLLLRRETQYF.

Turning to this clonotype: Since a much larger clone is just one base distant, this may be a read error. The rearrangement uses TRBV5-6 and TRBJ2-2; D is unclear. Germline V lookup: CDR1 SGHDT, CDR2 YYEEEE. The CDR3 has 14 amino acids. V gave up 2 bases and J gave up 4 bases, with 9 bases separating them. The CDR3 sequence is CASSLFWSTGELFF. DNA of the CDR3: TGTGCCAGCAGCTTATTTTGGAGCACCGGGGAGCTGTTTTTT.

There are many counts of this clonotype. The chain is built from TRBV6-5 and TRBJ2-7; D is undetermined. Germline lookup yields CDR1 MNHEY and CDR2 SVGAGI. The ends were cut back, 4 bases at V and 7 bases at J, with 17 bases in the middle. CDR3 size: 14 residues. The CDR3 reads CASSSTTGPREQYF. For the CDR3, the DNA is TGTGCCAGCAGTTCGACGACTGGCCCTAGGGAGCAGTACTTC.

The chain has TRBV7-9 and TRBJ1-1; unclear D gene. Trimming took 2 bases from V and 5 from J, leaving 9 bases between them. CDR1 is SEHNR, CDR2 FQNEAQ, per germline (reference sequence). The CDR3 extends over 13 amino acids. CDR3: CASSLIGDTEAFF. The CDR3 DNA reads as TGTGCCAGCAGCTTAATCGGGGATACTGAAGCTTTCTTT.

There are many counts of this clonotype. The chain is built from TRBV20-1 and TRBJ2-2, with 7 bases aligning to TRBD1. The CDR3 has 13 amino acids. Germline V CDR1 and CDR2: DFQATT, SNEGSKA (reference sequence). Unmatched junction bases numbered 4, after V lost 5 bases and J lost 4 bases. CDR3 DNA: TGCAGTGCTTCCTCAGGGGGCACCGGGGAGCTGTTTTTT. Translating it yields CSASSGGTGELFF.

This clonotype has just one count. Since a much larger clone is just one base distant, this may be a read error. The rearrangement links TRBV5-1 to TRBJ2-7; tentative D call: TRBD1 (6 bases). CDR3 size: 14 residues. The V gene's germline CDR1 is SGHRS and CDR2 YFSETQ. Trimming pared 2 bases from V and 7 bases from J, leaving 16 bases between. The CDR3 DNA reads as TGCGCCAGCAGCTTAACAGGGTTCGGGGATGAGCAGTACTTC. Translating gives CASSLTGFGDEQYF.

The count of this clonotype is one. The V call is TRBV11-2, the J call TRBJ1-2, with 8 bases lining up with TRBD1. CDR3 size: 13 residues. Germline V lookup: CDR1 SGHAT, CDR2 FQNNGV. Trimming cost V 5 bases and J 6 bases; bases outside gene matches: 5. The CDR3 sequence is CASSPGGKDGYTF. The CDR3 DNA reads TGTGCCAGCAGCCCAGGGGGCAAGGATGGCTACACCTTC. Full variable domain (missing parts from reference TRBV11-2 and TRBJ1-2): EAGVAQSPRYKIIEKRQSVAFWCNPISGHATLYWYQQILGQGPKLLIQFQNNGVVDDSQLPKDRFSAERLKGVDSTLKIQPAKLEDSAVYLCASSPGGKDGYTFGSGTRLTVV.